This T cell receptor beta chain was documented in a study of blood T cell repertoires in COVID-19. As for the study in general: T cells, B-cell-depleted T cells, or PBMCs supplied cDNA or gDNA.

The V gene's germline CDR1 is SGHTA and CDR2 FQGNSA. CDR3 size: 14 residues. The germline V and J ends were trimmed by 5 bases and 7 bases, with 12 bases remaining between them. This table comes from immunoSEQ multiplex PCR, and its TCRdb copy is limited to in-frame clones, with some not included. The sample shows about 140,000 clones, about 86% of them seen only once. Source material: peripheral blood. This chain connects TRBV7-2 to TRBJ1-6; tentatively, D is TRBD1 (6 bases). This sequence was found in a woman aged 60 to 75 with acute or convalescent COVID-19. The CDR3 is CASSPSGANSPLHF. The CDR3 DNA reads TGTGCCAGCAGCCCCTCAGGGGCAAATTCACCCCTCCACTTT.